The rows below give T cell receptor beta chains drawn from one sample of a study of T-cell reconstitution after alpha-beta-depleted transplantation in children. Each CDR3 protein gets one entry after TCRdb re-called the PCR reads with MiXCR. Of fewer than 700,000 distinct CDR3 sequences listed, under 30% are singletons. Sequences were derived from PBMCs, mostly from graft donor cells, sampled 360 days after TCRalphabeta/CD19-depleted stem cell transplant. The origin of the receptors is a boy under two years old who had a stem cell transplant for acute myeloid leukemia, so the T cells may come from the graft donor. CDR3s include the opening cysteine and the closing phenylalanine or tryptophan. D genes are given only for firm matches. Clone size is shown for a subset of rows, as once, few, many or a class of expanded clone.

j_call: TRBJ2-7
d_call: NA
v_call: TRBV27
clone_size: NA
cdr3_nt: TGTGCCAGCAGTTTGGAGGACAGATCCTACGAGCAGTACTTC
cdr3_aa: CASSLEDRSYEQYF

j_call: TRBJ2-7
d_call: TRBD1
v_call: TRBV6-1
clone_size: NA
cdr3_nt: TGTGCCAGCAGCCACCGGGACAGGGGGGGCGAGCAGTACTTC
cdr3_aa: CASSHRDRGGEQYF

j_call: TRBJ2-7
d_call: NA
v_call: TRBV20-1
clone_size: NA
cdr3_nt: TGCAGTGCTAGAGGAAAAGGCGTGGGCACCCTACGATACGAGCAGTACTTC
cdr3_aa: CSARGKGVGTLRYEQYF

j_call: TRBJ2-7
d_call: NA
v_call: TRBV11-1
clone_size: NA
cdr3_nt: TGTGCCAGCAGCTTAAAACTCGCGGACTCCTACGAGCAGTACTTC
cdr3_aa: CASSLKLADSYEQYF

j_call: TRBJ2-1
d_call: NA
v_call: TRBV30
clone_size: many
cdr3_nt: TGTGCCTGGAGTGGCCTAGGGGCGAATGAGCAGTTCTTC
cdr3_aa: CAWSGLGANEQFF

j_call: TRBJ2-1
d_call: TRBD2
v_call: TRBV20-1
clone_size: many
cdr3_nt: TGCAGTGCTAGAAAGGGACTAGCAAATAATGAGCAGTTCTTC
cdr3_aa: CSARKGLANNEQFF

j_call: TRBJ2-3
d_call: TRBD2
v_call: TRBV3-1
clone_size: many
cdr3_nt: TGTGCCAGCAGCCAAGCATTGCGGGGGTCGTATACGCAGTATTTT
cdr3_aa: CASSQALRGSYTQYF

j_call: TRBJ1-2
d_call: NA
v_call: TRBV6-2/TRBV6-3
clone_size: few
cdr3_nt: TGTGCCAGCAGTTCAAGGAACTATGGCTACACCTTC
cdr3_aa: CASSSRNYGYTF

j_call: TRBJ2-2
d_call: NA
v_call: TRBV28
clone_size: NA
cdr3_nt: TGTGCCAGCGGACAGTCCGCGAACACCGGGGAGCTGTTTTTT
cdr3_aa: CASGQSANTGELFF

j_call: TRBJ2-3
d_call: NA
v_call: TRBV11-2
clone_size: NA
cdr3_nt: TGTGCCAGCAGCTTAGGTGGTAGAGGACGGACTCTGACGCAGTATTTT
cdr3_aa: CASSLGGRGRTLTQYF

j_call: TRBJ2-2
d_call: NA
v_call: TRBV20-1
clone_size: many
cdr3_nt: TGCAGTGCTAGGGCAGGGAATACCGGGGAGCTGTTTTTT
cdr3_aa: CSARAGNTGELFF

j_call: TRBJ1-1
d_call: TRBD1
v_call: TRBV29-1
clone_size: few
cdr3_nt: TGCAGCGTTGACCGACAGGGGATAATGAACACTGAAGCTTTCTTT
cdr3_aa: CSVDRQGIMNTEAFF

j_call: TRBJ1-3
d_call: NA
v_call: TRBV12-3/TRBV12-4
clone_size: NA
cdr3_nt: TGTGCCAGCAGTAACCGGGGATTCAACACCATATATTTT
cdr3_aa: CASSNRGFNTIYF

j_call: TRBJ2-7
d_call: NA
v_call: TRBV14
clone_size: NA
cdr3_nt: TGTGCCAGCAGCCAATCTTCAGGGTTTCAGCAGTACTTC
cdr3_aa: CASSQSSGFQQYF

j_call: TRBJ2-4
d_call: NA
v_call: TRBV12-3/TRBV12-4
clone_size: NA
cdr3_nt: TGTGCCAGCAGTTCCGGGGTGAGGGGTGGGATTGGATATTTAGCCAAAAACATTCAGTACTTC
cdr3_aa: CASSSGVRGGIGYLAKNIQYF

j_call: TRBJ1-6
d_call: NA
v_call: TRBV11-1
clone_size: few
cdr3_nt: TGTGCCAGCAGCTCCTCCAGGATGTCACCCCTTAATTCACCCCTCCACTTT
cdr3_aa: CASSSSRMSPLNSPLHF

j_call: TRBJ2-3
d_call: TRBD2
v_call: TRBV29-1
clone_size: NA
cdr3_nt: TGCAGCGTTGATGACCTAGCGGTTTTCCGAGATACGCAGTATTTT
cdr3_aa: CSVDDLAVFRDTQYF

j_call: TRBJ2-3
d_call: TRBD1
v_call: TRBV24-1
clone_size: NA
cdr3_nt: TGTGCCACCAGTGCCCCAGGGGGCCTAAGCACAGATACGCAGTATTTT
cdr3_aa: CATSAPGGLSTDTQYF

j_call: TRBJ2-1
d_call: NA
v_call: TRBV24-1
clone_size: few
cdr3_nt: TGTGCCACCAGTGACGAAACAGGTTGGAGATACAATGAGCAGTTCTTC
cdr3_aa: CATSDETGWRYNEQFF

j_call: TRBJ2-1
d_call: TRBD2
v_call: TRBV11-2
clone_size: NA
cdr3_nt: TGTGCCAGCAGCTTAGACTGGAAGCGGGGGGGATACAATGAGCAGTTCTTC
cdr3_aa: CASSLDWKRGGYNEQFF

j_call: TRBJ2-5
d_call: NA
v_call: TRBV7-9
clone_size: NA
cdr3_nt: TGTGCCAGCGGCCCGGGACACAAAGAGACCCAGTACTTC
cdr3_aa: CASGPGHKETQYF

j_call: TRBJ2-3
d_call: TRBD1
v_call: TRBV20-1
clone_size: many
cdr3_nt: TGCAGTGCCGAGCGGGACAGGGCCGCAGATACGCAGTATTTT
cdr3_aa: CSAERDRAADTQYF

j_call: TRBJ2-5
d_call: TRBD2
v_call: TRBV20-1
clone_size: many
cdr3_nt: TGCAGCGCTCGACTAGCGGAGACCCAGTACTTC
cdr3_aa: CSARLAETQYF

j_call: TRBJ2-3
d_call: TRBD1
v_call: TRBV5-1
clone_size: few
cdr3_nt: TGCGCCAGCAGCTTTTCCTCAGGGGGCGCGGGAGATACGCAGTATTTT
cdr3_aa: CASSFSSGGAGDTQYF

j_call: TRBJ2-4
d_call: NA
v_call: TRBV12-3/TRBV12-4
clone_size: few
cdr3_nt: TGTGCCAGCAGTTTCGGGGCACTAGCCAAAAACATTCAGTACTTC
cdr3_aa: CASSFGALAKNIQYF

j_call: TRBJ2-7
d_call: TRBD1
v_call: TRBV12-3/TRBV12-4
clone_size: NA
cdr3_nt: TGTGCCAGCAGGCCGGGACAGGGTCACAACGAGCAGTACTTC
cdr3_aa: CASRPGQGHNEQYF

j_call: TRBJ2-1
d_call: TRBD1
v_call: TRBV24-1
clone_size: NA
cdr3_nt: TGTGCCACCAGTGATTTTAAACAGGGGGGATACAATGAGCAGTTCTTC
cdr3_aa: CATSDFKQGGYNEQFF

j_call: TRBJ2-3
d_call: NA
v_call: TRBV5-1
clone_size: NA
cdr3_nt: TGCGCCAGCAGCTTGTATCCTGCCTCTAGCACAGATACGCAGTATTTT
cdr3_aa: CASSLYPASSTDTQYF

j_call: TRBJ2-1
d_call: NA
v_call: TRBV12-3/TRBV12-4
clone_size: many
cdr3_nt: TGTGCCAGCAGTGGGGGGGCGGGGGACTACAATGAGCAGTTCTTC
cdr3_aa: CASSGGAGDYNEQFF

j_call: TRBJ2-7
d_call: NA
v_call: TRBV10-3
clone_size: many
cdr3_nt: TGTGCCACCGGGCCAGGGGCTGGGGAGCAGTACTTC
cdr3_aa: CATGPGAGEQYF

j_call: TRBJ2-1
d_call: TRBD2
v_call: TRBV28
clone_size: once
cdr3_nt: TGTGCCAGCACCTCTATCTTAGCGGGGAGGGGGGAGCAGTTCTTC
cdr3_aa: CASTSILAGRGEQFF

j_call: TRBJ2-5
d_call: NA
v_call: TRBV6-2/TRBV6-3
clone_size: few
cdr3_nt: TGTGCCAGCAGTGGGGACAACCAAGAGACCCAGTACTTC
cdr3_aa: CASSGDNQETQYF

j_call: TRBJ1-2
d_call: NA
v_call: TRBV20-1
clone_size: NA
cdr3_nt: TGCAGTGCTCCTTCAATCCATGGCTACACCTTC
cdr3_aa: CSAPSIHGYTF

j_call: TRBJ2-1
d_call: NA
v_call: TRBV7-3
clone_size: many
cdr3_nt: TGTGCCAGCAGCTTAAAACCAGGGGGGAATGAGCAGTTCTTC
cdr3_aa: CASSLKPGGNEQFF

j_call: TRBJ2-1
d_call: TRBD1
v_call: TRBV29-1
clone_size: many
cdr3_nt: TGCAGCGTGCCCCTGCGACAGGGGGCGAGAAATGAGCAGTTCTTC
cdr3_aa: CSVPLRQGARNEQFF